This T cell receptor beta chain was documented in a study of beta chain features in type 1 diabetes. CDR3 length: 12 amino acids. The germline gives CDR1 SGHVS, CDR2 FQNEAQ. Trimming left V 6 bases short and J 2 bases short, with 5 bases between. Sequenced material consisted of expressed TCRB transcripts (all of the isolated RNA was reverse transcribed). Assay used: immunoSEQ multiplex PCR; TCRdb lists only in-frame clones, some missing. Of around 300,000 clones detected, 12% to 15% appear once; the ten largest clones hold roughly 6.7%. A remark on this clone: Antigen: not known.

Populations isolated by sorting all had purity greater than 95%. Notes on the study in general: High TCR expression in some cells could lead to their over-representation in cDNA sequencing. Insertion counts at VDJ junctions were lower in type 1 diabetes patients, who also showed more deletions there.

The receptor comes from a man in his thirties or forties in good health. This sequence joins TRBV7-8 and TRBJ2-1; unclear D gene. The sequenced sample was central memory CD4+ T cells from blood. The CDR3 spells CASRLTYNEQFF. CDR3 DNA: TGTGCCAGCAGACTTACCTACAATGAGCAGTTCTTC. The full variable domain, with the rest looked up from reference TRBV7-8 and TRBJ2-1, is GAGVSQSPRYKVAKRGQDVALRCDPISGHVSLFWYQQALGQGPEFLTYFQNEAQLDKSGLPSDRFFAERPEGSVSTLKIQRTQQEDSAVYLCASRLTYNEQFFGPGTRLTVL.